The source of this T cell receptor (beta chain) is a study of cytotoxic CD8 clonotypes in ibrutinib-treated CLL (dated by TCRdb to about 2021). Some background on the complete study: The cohort was composed of approximately 11 relapsed/refractory and approximately 16 treatment-naive patients; IGHV unmutated status was identified in 17 patients. Response samples were taken after a median of roughly 12 months on treatment, ranging from about 6 to 36 months. Longitudinal samples were available for about 30% of the 86 trial participants. On average, each sample yielded roughly 260,000 productive templates and around 100,000 productive rearrangements. Partial responses were observed in about 24 patients and complete responses in 2; after a median follow-up of roughly 72 months, remission was maintained in about 15 patients and progression was observed in some twelve. Every remission and progressive disease sample was obtained while ibrutinib was still being received by the patients. Cryopreserved peripheral blood mononuclear cells were obtained before treatment, at response, and at either sustained remission or disease progression. Overall results and qualifications from the work: Baseline clonality exceeded that of age-matched healthy donors and correlated strongly with circulating CD8+ T-cell counts. At ibrutinib response clonality went up, during sustained remission it held steady, and at progression it dropped back toward baseline. Public clonotypes were rare and either shrank or stayed stable during treatment, and the rise in clonality at ibrutinib response reflected expansion of private clonotypes. Sampling times were not matched between patients in sustained remission and patients whose disease was progressing, and lymph node repertoires were not examined.

Each clonotype received, on average, approximately 9.9x coverage in deep resolution sequencing performed on a MiSeq, where the target depth lay between 1 in 1 million and 1 in 200,000 T cells. The immunoSEQ hsTCRB Kit was used to generate TCR beta libraries. Per the original workflow: Data were analyzed with ImmunoSEQ Data Assistant and ImmunoSEQ Analyzer, with V, D and J genes assigned per IMGT definitions. Clonality was computed as one minus normalized Shannon entropy of productive rearrangement frequencies, ranging from 0 to 1. Public clonotype analysis was restricted to overrepresented clonotypes comprising at least 0.05% of each patient's repertoire. Some twelve repertoires from age-matched healthy donors, obtained from immuneACCESS, served as clonality controls. TCRdb limited this immuneACCESS table to in-frame rearrangements with V and J called. A share of clones is missing; checked studies link under half to unresolved V genes, and the rest is unexplained. From that table come the V and J calls and clone size; the DNA was used to work out D and trimming. The sample contains nearly 50,000 clones, around three fifths of them found a single time. Approximately 27% of the sample is taken by the ten largest.

A note on this clone: No antigen is known for it. Base qualities were left out, and no much larger clone turns up one base away.

Relative to germline, V is missing 0 bases and J is missing 7 bases, with 8 bases of the junction outside any gene match. Reading from cysteine to phenylalanine, the CDR3 counts 16 amino acids. CDR3 DNA only is kept here, 48 bases in frame from base 1. Reading the germline V gene gives CDR1 SGHRS and CDR2 YFSETQ. According to the study, the label for this sample's time point signals: approximately 2 years on ibrutinib. For TCR beta library preparation, roughly 2.2 micrograms of genomic DNA were isolated from cryopreserved PBMCs. Longitudinal blood samples from CLL patients on ibrutinib monotherapy were analyzed using high-throughput TCR beta sequencing. The patients took part in an open-label, single-center phase 2 trial of ibrutinib monotherapy.

Here the chain combines TRBV5-1 and TRBJ1-4, and TRBD1 matches 8 of the central bases. The receptor was derived from a human donor with chronic lymphocytic leukemia. The material sequenced was PBMCs, taken after 24 months of ibrutinib treatment. This receptor has the CDR3 CASSLAGQGRGEKLFF. In nucleotide form, the sequence is TGCGCCAGCAGCTTGGCCGGACAGGGCAGGGGTGAAAAACTGTTTTTT.